The 15 T cell receptor beta chains listed next were all sequenced from one sample in a study of T cell responses to AZD1222 COVID-19 vaccine. Only in-frame clones appear in the TCRdb table, and some are missing; sequencing was by immunoSEQ multiplex PCR. The data contain more than 60,000 clones, roughly 84% of them singletons. The sequences come from peripheral blood, collected on day 0 of AZD1222 vaccination. These receptors came from an adult in good health.

The chain is built from TRBV6-5 and TRBJ1-2; no firm D call. CDR1 MNHEY and CDR2 SVGAGI come from the germline V gene. V was cut by 0 bases and J by 0 bases, with 8 bases left in between. There are 15 residues in the CDR3. The CDR3 DNA reads as TGTGCCAGCAGTTACTCGCCAGACCCTAACTATGGCTACACCTTC. It is translated as CASSYSPDPNYGYTF.

This sequence joins TRBV11-3 and TRBJ2-1; 10 bases are shared with TRBD2. Germline trimming cut 3 bases from V and 13 bases from J; bases unmatched to any gene: 12. This CDR3 region has 15 residues. CDR1 and CDR2 from the germline V gene are SGHNT and YENEEA. The CDR3 DNA is TGTGCCAGCAGCTTCCGTAGGCTAGCGGGAGTTGAACAGTTCTTC. Its protein product is CASSFRRLAGVEQFF.

The chain has TRBV6-5 and TRBJ2-5; a possible D gene is TRBD2 (6 bases). CDR3 size: 15 residues. From germline, CDR1 is MNHEY and CDR2 SVGAGI. Trimming cost V 0 bases and J 5 bases, with 13 bases left between them. In DNA, the CDR3 is TGTGCCAGCAGTTACTCGAAACTAGCCAGGGAGACCCAGTACTTC. Its protein is CASSYSKLARETQYF.

The table lists this clone with a count of one. CDR3 protein: CASSYSILDYYGYTF. CDR3 DNA: TGTGCCAGCAGTTACTCGATCCTGGACTACTATGGCTACACCTTC. The V gene is TRBV6-5, the J gene TRBJ1-2; no reliable D call. Germline lookup yields CDR1 MNHEY and CDR2 SVGAGI. The CDR3 spans 15 residues. Trimming removed 0 bases from V and 3 bases from J, with 11 bases in between.

This clone was counted a single time. The rearrangement joins TRBV18 to TRBJ2-3, with D hard to call. Germline loops: CDR1 KGHSH, CDR2 LQKENI. Deletions cut 2 bases from V and 1 base from J, with 10 bases between. The CDR3 spans 15 residues. The CDR3 here is CASSPSHARTDTQYF. The DNA for the CDR3 is TGTGCCAGCTCACCAAGCCACGCACGCACAGATACGCAGTATTTT.

In its sample, this clone was seen a few times. The V call is TRBV23-1, the J call TRBJ1-5; D call uncertain. TRBV23-1 is an open reading frame, and its role is uncertain. The CDR3 length is 14 residues. Trimming pared 10 bases from V and 6 bases from J, leaving 19 bases between. The CDR3 region is CATTLGRDGQPQHF. The CDR3 coding sequence is TGCGCCACCACCCTAGGGAGGGATGGTCAGCCCCAGCATTTT.

J is TRBJ2-1 and V is TRBV7-3, with 8 bases fitting TRBD2. J was trimmed by 6 bases and V by 0 bases; bases with no gene match: 7. CDR3 length equals 16 residues. Germline V gives CDR1 SGHTA, CDR2 FQGTGA. The chain's CDR3 is CASSLTLESGSNEQFF. In DNA form, the CDR3 reads TGTGCCAGCAGCTTAACGTTAGAGAGCGGGAGCAATGAGCAGTTCTTC.

The chain links TRBV13 to TRBJ1-2; D is unclear. Trimming shortened V by 3 bases and J by 4 bases, and 21 bases separated the two germline ends. The CDR3 is 17 residues long. Germline CDR1 reads PRHDT; CDR2 reads FYEKMQ (reference sequence). Written as DNA, the CDR3 is TGTGCCAGCAGCTTGGGATATACGGGGTCGTCCGTCTATGGCTACACCTTC. This translates into CASSLGYTGSSVYGYTF.

CDR3 loop: CASSLAGDQPQHF. The DNA for the CDR3 is TGTGCCAGCAGCTTAGCAGGGGATCAGCCCCAGCATTTT. The chain is built from TRBV11-3 and TRBJ1-5; perhaps TRBD1 as D (6 bases). The CDR3 totals 13 residues. Germline V gene sequence: CDR1 SGHNT, CDR2 YENEEA. V shed 1 base and J shed 5 bases, with 6 bases lying between them.

The chain joins TRBV30 to TRBJ2-1, with 13 bases fitting TRBD2. The germline gives CDR1 GTSNPN, CDR2 SVGIG (reference sequence). CDR3 length: 17 residues. The V segment lost 2 bases and the J segment 2 bases; nucleotides outside the gene matches: 6. In DNA form, the CDR3 reads TGTGCCTGGAGTCTCGGGACTAGCGGGAACCCCTACAATGAGCAGTTCTTC. Protein: CAWSLGTSGNPYNEQFF.

The V and J genes are TRBV4-3 and TRBJ2-5; D tentatively reads TRBD1 or TRBD2 (5 bases each). The CDR3 is made up of 16 amino acids. With 2 bases removed from V and 4 bases from J, the gap between germline ends came to 17 bases. CDR1 and CDR2 (germline): LGHNA, YSLEER. As DNA, the CDR3 is TGCGCCAGCAGCCAATACCGGGGCTCGGTCGCAGAGACCCAGTACTTC. Protein product: CASSQYRGSVAETQYF.

J is TRBJ2-1 and V is TRBV7-2; TRBD2 agrees at 12 bases. The V and J ends lost 6 bases and 4 bases, in that order; junction bases with no gene match: 7. Germline CDR1 is SGHTA and CDR2 is FQGNSA. The CDR3 is 16 amino acids. The CDR3 sequence is CASRGAGTSGYNEQFF. The CDR3 region has the DNA TGTGCCAGCAGGGGGGCCGGGACTAGCGGGTACAATGAGCAGTTCTTC.

The chain has TRBV5-1 and TRBJ2-3; 7 bases line up with TRBD1. V lost 4 bases and J lost 6; bases outside the gene matches: 2. Per germline, CDR1 SGHRS and CDR2 YFSETQ. This CDR3 region has 12 residues. The CDR3, as DNA: TGCGCCAGCAGCCTACAGGGGGATACGCAGTATTTT. Its translation: CASSLQGDTQYF.

The rearrangement joins TRBV6-6 to TRBJ1-2; D may be TRBD1 (5 bases). The CDR3 spans 11 residues. Germline CDR1 is MNHNY and CDR2 is SVGAGI (reference sequence). Trimming cost V 4 bases and J 7 bases, with 7 bases left between them. The CDR3 reads CASSLGAGYTF. CDR3 in DNA: TGTGCCAGCAGTTTAGGGGCTGGCTACACCTTC.

This clone has only one observation. The chain carries TRBV18 and TRBJ1-5, with D unresolved. This CDR3 spans 15 amino acids. Germline CDR1 and CDR2: KGHSH and LQKENI. Trimming took off 1 base at V and 1 base at J, with 8 bases between the two ends. CDR3: CASSPRPISNQPQHF. The CDR3 DNA is TGTGCCAGCTCACCACGGCCCATCAGCAATCAGCCCCAGCATTTT.